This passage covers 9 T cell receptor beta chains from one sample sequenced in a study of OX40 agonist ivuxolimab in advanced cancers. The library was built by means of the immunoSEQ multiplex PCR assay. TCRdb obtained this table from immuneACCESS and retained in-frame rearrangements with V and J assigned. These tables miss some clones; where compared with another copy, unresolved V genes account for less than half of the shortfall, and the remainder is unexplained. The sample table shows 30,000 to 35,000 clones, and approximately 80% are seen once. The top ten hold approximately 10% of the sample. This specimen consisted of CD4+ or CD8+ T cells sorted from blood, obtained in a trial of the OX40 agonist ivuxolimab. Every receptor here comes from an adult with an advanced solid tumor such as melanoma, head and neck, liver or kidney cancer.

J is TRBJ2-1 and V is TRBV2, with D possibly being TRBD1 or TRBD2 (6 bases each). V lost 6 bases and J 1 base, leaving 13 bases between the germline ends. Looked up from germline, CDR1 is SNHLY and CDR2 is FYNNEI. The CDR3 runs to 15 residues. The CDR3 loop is CASSPGEDSYNEQFF. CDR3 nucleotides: TGTGCCAGCAGCCCAGGGGAGGATTCCTACAATGAGCAGTTCTTC.

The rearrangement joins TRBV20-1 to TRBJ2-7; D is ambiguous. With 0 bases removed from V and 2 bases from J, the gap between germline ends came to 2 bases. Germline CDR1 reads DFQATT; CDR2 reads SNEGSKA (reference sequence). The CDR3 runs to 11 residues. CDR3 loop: CSARETYEQYF. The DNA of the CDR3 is TGCAGTGCTAGAGAGACCTACGAGCAGTACTTC.

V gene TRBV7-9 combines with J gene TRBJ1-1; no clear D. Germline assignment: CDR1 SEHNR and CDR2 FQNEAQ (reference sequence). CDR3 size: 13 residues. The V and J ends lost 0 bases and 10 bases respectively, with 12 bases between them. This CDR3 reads CASSLAVRVGAFF. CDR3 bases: TGTGCCAGCAGCTTAGCGGTCAGAGTCGGAGCTTTCTTT.

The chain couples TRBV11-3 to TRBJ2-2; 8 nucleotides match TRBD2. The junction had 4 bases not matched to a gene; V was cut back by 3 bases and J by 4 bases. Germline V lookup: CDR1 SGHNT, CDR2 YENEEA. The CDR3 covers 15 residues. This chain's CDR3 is CASSFDGGATGELFF. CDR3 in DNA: TGTGCCAGCAGCTTCGACGGGGGGGCCACCGGGGAGCTGTTTTTT.

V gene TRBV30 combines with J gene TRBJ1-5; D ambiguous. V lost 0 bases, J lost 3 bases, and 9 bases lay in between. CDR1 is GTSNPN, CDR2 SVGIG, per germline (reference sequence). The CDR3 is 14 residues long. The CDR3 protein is CAWSVWADNQPQHF. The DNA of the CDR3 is TGTGCCTGGAGTGTATGGGCAGACAATCAGCCCCAGCATTTT.

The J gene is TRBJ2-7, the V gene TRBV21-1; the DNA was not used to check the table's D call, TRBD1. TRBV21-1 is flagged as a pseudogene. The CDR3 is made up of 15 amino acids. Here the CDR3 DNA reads TGTGCCAGCAGCAAATCCCTGGCGGACAGCTACGAGCAGTACTTC. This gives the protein CASSKSLADSYEQYF.

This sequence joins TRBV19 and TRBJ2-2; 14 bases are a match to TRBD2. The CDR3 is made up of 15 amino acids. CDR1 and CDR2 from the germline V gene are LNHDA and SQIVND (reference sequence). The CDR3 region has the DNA TGTGCGACTAGCGGGGGGGCCATGAACACCGGGGAGCTGTTTTTT. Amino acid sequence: CATSGGAMNTGELFF.

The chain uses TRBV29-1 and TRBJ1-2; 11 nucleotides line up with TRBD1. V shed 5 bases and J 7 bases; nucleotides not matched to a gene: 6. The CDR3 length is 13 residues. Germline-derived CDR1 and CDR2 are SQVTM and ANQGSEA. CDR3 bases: TGCAGCGTTTTGGACAGGGGGCAGGTTGGCTACACCTTC. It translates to CSVLDRGQVGYTF.

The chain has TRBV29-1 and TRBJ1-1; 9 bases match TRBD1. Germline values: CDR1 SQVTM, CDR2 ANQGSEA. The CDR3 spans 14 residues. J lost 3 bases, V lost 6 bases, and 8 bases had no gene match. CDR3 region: CSVAAGTGYTEAFF. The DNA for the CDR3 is TGCAGCGTCGCAGCCGGGACAGGGTACACTGAAGCTTTCTTT. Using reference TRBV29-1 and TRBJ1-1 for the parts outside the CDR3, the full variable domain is SAVISQKPSRDICQRGTSLTIQCQVDSQVTMMFWYRQQPGQSLTLIATANQGSEATYESGFVIDKFPISRPNLTFSTLTVSNMSPEDSSIYLCSVAAGTGYTEAFFGQGTRLTVV.